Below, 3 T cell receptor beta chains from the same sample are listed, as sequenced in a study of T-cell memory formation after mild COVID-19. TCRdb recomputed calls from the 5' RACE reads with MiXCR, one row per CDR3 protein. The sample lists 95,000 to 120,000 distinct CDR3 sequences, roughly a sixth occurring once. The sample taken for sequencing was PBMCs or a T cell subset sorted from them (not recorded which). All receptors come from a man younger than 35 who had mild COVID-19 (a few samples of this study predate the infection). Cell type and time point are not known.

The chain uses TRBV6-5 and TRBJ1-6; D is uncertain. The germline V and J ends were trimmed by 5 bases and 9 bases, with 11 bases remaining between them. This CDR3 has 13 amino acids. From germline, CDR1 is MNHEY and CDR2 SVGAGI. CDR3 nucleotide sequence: TGTGCCAGCAGTCCAAGCTCGCGTTCACCCCTCCACTTT. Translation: CASSPSSRSPLHF.

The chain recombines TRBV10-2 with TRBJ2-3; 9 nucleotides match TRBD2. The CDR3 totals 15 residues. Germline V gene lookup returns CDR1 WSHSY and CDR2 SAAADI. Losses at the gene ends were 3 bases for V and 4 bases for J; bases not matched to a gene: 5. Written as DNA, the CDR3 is TGCGCCAGCAGTGATTTGGCGGGGGGGTCAGATACGCAGTATTTT. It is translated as CASSDLAGGSDTQYF.

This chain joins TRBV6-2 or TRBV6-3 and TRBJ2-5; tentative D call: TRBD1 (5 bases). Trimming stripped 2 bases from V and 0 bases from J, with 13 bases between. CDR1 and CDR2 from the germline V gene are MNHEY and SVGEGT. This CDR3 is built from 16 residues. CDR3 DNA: TGTGCCAGCAGTTACGGGGCCCAGGGTCACCAAGAGACCCAGTACTTC. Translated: CASSYGAQGHQETQYF.